This T cell receptor beta chain was captured in a study of blood T cell repertoires in COVID-19. Generated by immunoSEQ multiplex PCR, the TCRdb table keeps only in-frame clones and is missing some. The sample holds around 32,000 clones, around 86% seen once. In its sample, this clone was seen once. The CDR3 contains 15 residues. The J segment lost 3 bases and the V segment lost 0 bases, leaving 4 bases of the junction unmatched. From germline, CDR1 is MGHRA and CDR2 YSYEKL. The genes are TRBV4-1 and TRBJ1-1; TRBD1 agrees at 7 bases. The sequenced sample was peripheral blood. This sequence was found in a woman aged 80 or over with active or convalescent COVID-19. The chain's CDR3 is CASSQEGTADTEAFF. In DNA, the CDR3 is TGCGCCAGCAGCCAAGAGGGGACAGCCGACACTGAAGCTTTCTTT.